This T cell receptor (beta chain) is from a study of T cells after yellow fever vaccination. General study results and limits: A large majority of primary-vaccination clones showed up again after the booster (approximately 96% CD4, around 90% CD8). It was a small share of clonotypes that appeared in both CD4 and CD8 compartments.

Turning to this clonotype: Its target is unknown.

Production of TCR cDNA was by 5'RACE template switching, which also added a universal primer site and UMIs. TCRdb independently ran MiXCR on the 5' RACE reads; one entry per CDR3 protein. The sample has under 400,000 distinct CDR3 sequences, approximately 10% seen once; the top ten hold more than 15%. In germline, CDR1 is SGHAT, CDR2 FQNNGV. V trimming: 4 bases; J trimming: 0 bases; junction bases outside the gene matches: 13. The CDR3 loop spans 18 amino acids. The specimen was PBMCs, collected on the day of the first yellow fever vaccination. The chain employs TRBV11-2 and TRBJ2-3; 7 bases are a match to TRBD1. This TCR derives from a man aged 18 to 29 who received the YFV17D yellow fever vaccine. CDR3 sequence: CASSSRDSNRASTDTQYF. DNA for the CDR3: TGTGCCAGCAGCTCCCGGGACAGTAACAGAGCTAGCACAGATACGCAGTATTTT.